The 14 T cell receptor beta chains in this list originate from one sample, sequenced in a study of vaccination and CD4 T cells after COVID-19. These receptors are not linked to any known antigen. Documented treatment: approximately nine-day PBMC culture with coronavirus spike peptide pools or control peptides (ViraFEST assay). CD4+ T cells that came from the unexposed donor were collected before the COVID-19 pandemic (2011-2018). Oncomine TCR Beta short-read sequencing was applied to DNA from cultured CD4+ T cells. Using the QIAamp micro DNA kit, genomic DNA was extracted from the CD4+ T cells that had been cultured. A single record per CDR3 protein comes from TCRdb applying MiXCR to the PCR reads. The table has 9,500 to 14,000 distinct CDR3 sequences, about 30% seen once; the top ten hold 15% to 20%. Specimen: CD4+ T cells from blood, cultured in vitro. These receptor sequences come from a human donor in good health.

The rearrangement joins TRBV7-2 to TRBJ1-5, with D perhaps TRBD1 or TRBD2 (5 bases each). The DNA end is more similar to TRBJ2-3, so the J call may be wrong. The V gene's germline CDR1 is SGHTA and CDR2 FQGNSA. This CDR3 comprises 14 residues. This CDR3 reads CASSTTGGSQPQYF. The CDR3 coding sequence is TGTGCCAGCAGTACAACTGGGGGTTCCCAGCCCCAGTATTTT.

The chain has TRBV27 and TRBJ2-2; D not certain. Between the trimmed V and J ends, which lost 5 bases and 6 bases, there was a span of 10 bases. The length of the CDR3 is 13 residues. Germline V CDR1 and CDR2: MNHEY, SMNVEV (reference sequence). CDR3 sequence (DNA): TGTGCCAGCAGTCCCCTTCGGCCCGGGGAGCTGTTTTTT. This sequence encodes CASSPLRPGELFF.

This clonotype was counted a few times. The chain carries TRBV20-1 and TRBJ1-6; D unresolved. Germline V gene sequence: CDR1 DFQATT, CDR2 SNEGSKA (reference sequence). The CDR3 is 12 amino acids. Trimming removed 0 bases from V and 15 bases from J, with 12 bases in between. CDR3 DNA sequence: TGCAGTGCTAGAGATGAGAGACCTATCCTCCACTTT. It specifies CSARDERPILHF.

The CDR3 DNA is TGTGCCAGTAGTAAATGGAGAGGGGAAGGGGACATTCAGTACTTC. Its translation: CASSKWRGEGDIQYF. V is TRBV19 and J is TRBJ2-4; D may be TRBD1 or TRBD2 (5 bases each). CDR1 and CDR2 (germline): LNHDA, SQIVND (reference sequence). Trimming stripped 4 bases from V and 8 bases from J, with 18 bases between. This CDR3 is 15 amino acids long.

The V and J genes are TRBV28 and TRBJ2-1; TRBD1 is a possible D gene (6 bases). Germline values: CDR1 MDHEN, CDR2 SYDVKM. V lost 5 bases to trimming and J lost 7 bases, with 18 bases between them. This CDR3 comprises 15 residues. The CDR3 sequence: CASSTPYRESNEQFF. The CDR3 bases are TGTGCCAGCAGTACCCCGTACAGGGAAAGTAATGAGCAGTTCTTC.

This clonotype was counted a few times. The J gene is TRBJ2-2, the V gene TRBV15; unclear D gene. Germline assignment: CDR1 LNHNV and CDR2 YYDKDF (reference sequence). The CDR3 extends over 13 amino acids. The V end was cut by 0 bases, the J end by 6 bases, with 5 bases between. CDR3 nucleotide sequence: TGTGCCACCAGCAGAGATTATCCCGGGGAGCTGTTTTTT. Its protein product is CATSRDYPGELFF.

There are a few counts of this clonotype. The CDR3: CASSRDMRETQYF. CDR3 in DNA: TGTGCCAGCAGCCGGGACATGAGGGAGACCCAGTACTTC. The J gene is TRBJ2-5, the V gene TRBV7-8; a possible D gene is TRBD1 (6 bases). CDR3 size: 13 residues. Between the trimmed V and J ends, which lost 5 bases and 5 bases, there was a span of 12 bases. Germline assignment: CDR1 SGHVS and CDR2 FQNEAQ.

This clonotype occurred a few times. The chain couples TRBV2 to TRBJ1-2; TRBD1 might be the D (6 bases). Germline lookup yields CDR1 SNHLY and CDR2 FYNNEI. V dropped 4 bases and J dropped 6 bases, with 15 bases sitting between them. CDR3 length: 14 amino acids. This chain's CDR3 is CASSVSRGWDGYTF. CDR3 nucleotide sequence: TGTGCCAGCAGTGTTTCCAGGGGATGGGATGGCTACACCTTC.

The CDR3 DNA reads as TGCAGTGCTCGGACGGGAGATACGCAGTATTTT. It specifies CSARTGDTQYF. The rearrangement joins TRBV20-1 to TRBJ2-3; the D is unclear. CDR1 and CDR2 from the germline V gene are DFQATT and SNEGSKA (reference sequence). This CDR3 region has 11 residues. V lost 5 bases, J lost 5 bases, and 8 bases lay in between.

This clonotype was seen more than once but under ten times. V gene TRBV7-9 combines with J gene TRBJ2-3; a possible D gene is TRBD1 (5 bases). The CDR3 loop spans 15 amino acids. In germline, CDR1 is SEHNR, CDR2 FQNEAQ (reference sequence). The V and J ends lost 5 bases and 2 bases respectively, with 14 bases between them. In nucleotides, the CDR3 is TGTGCCAGCAGCGCCTCCAGGGAACTCACAGATACGCAGTATTTT. Translation gives CASSASRELTDTQYF.

By share, this clonotype counts as large. This rearrangement joins TRBV7-2 to TRBJ1-2; tentatively, D is TRBD1 (6 bases). The CDR3 has 15 residues. Germline V CDR1 and CDR2: SGHTA, FQGNSA. With 5 bases removed from V and 7 bases from J, the gap between germline ends came to 20 bases. CDR3 in DNA: TGTGCCAGCAGCCTGGCCCACAGGGCGTCCGGTGGCTACACCTTC. Encoded protein: CASSLAHRASGGYTF.

This chain connects TRBV12-3 or TRBV12-4 to TRBJ2-7; TRBD1 might be the D (6 bases). Deletions cut 6 bases from V and 3 bases from J, with 12 bases between. The CDR3 spans 13 residues. CDR3 protein: CASRQGNIYEQYF. CDR3 in DNA: TGTGCCAGCAGACAGGGAAATATCTACGAGCAGTACTTC.

This clonotype has more than one count but fewer than ten. V is TRBV4-2 and J is TRBJ2-2, with 12 bases identical to TRBD2. CDR3 length: 16 amino acids. With 4 bases clipped from V and 4 bases from J, the junction kept 4 bases outside the gene matches. Looked up from germline, CDR1 is LGHNA and CDR2 is YNFKEQ. CDR3 nucleotides: TGTGCCAGCAGCCCACTAGCGGGAGGAGGCACCGGGGAGCTGTTTTTT. Protein product: CASSPLAGGGTGELFF.

V usage is TRBV29-1 and J usage is TRBJ2-7; 11 bases fit TRBD1. CDR1 SQVTM and CDR2 ANQGSEA come from the germline V gene. CDR3 size: 14 residues. With 6 bases clipped from V and 2 bases from J, the junction kept 6 bases outside the gene matches. CDR3 sequence (DNA): TGCAGCGTCGGTCCGGGACAGGGGGCCTACGAGCAGTACTTC. It codes for CSVGPGQGAYEQYF.